This T cell receptor (beta chain) derives from a study of metastatic and nonmetastatic thyroid tumors. Germline V gives CDR1 MNHEY, CDR2 SVGEGT. V lost 6 bases and J lost 8, with 22 bases in between. The length of the CDR3 is 16 residues. Each patient went into thyroid surgery without having received any treatment. With MiXCR, TCRdb called clones anew from the PCR reads. Of around 89,000 clones detected, 14% to 15% appear once; the ten largest clones hold roughly 3.9%. The table lists this clone with many counts. Its target is not known. Whole-study results and caveats: Reportedly, malignant thyroid tumors had significantly higher TCR beta diversity than benign nodules, in blood and tumor.

This sequence was found in a female donor with papillary thyroid cancer or a benign thyroid nodule (not recorded which). Some clones in this sample may be carry-over from other donors' samples. Sequencing was performed on blood. The J gene is TRBJ1-4, the V gene TRBV6-2 or TRBV6-3, with D maybe TRBD1 (5 bases). CDR3 sequence (DNA): TGTGCCAGCAGCCGCCTAGGGGCCAACCATCCCGAAAAACTGTTTTTT. This codes for CASSRLGANHPEKLFF.